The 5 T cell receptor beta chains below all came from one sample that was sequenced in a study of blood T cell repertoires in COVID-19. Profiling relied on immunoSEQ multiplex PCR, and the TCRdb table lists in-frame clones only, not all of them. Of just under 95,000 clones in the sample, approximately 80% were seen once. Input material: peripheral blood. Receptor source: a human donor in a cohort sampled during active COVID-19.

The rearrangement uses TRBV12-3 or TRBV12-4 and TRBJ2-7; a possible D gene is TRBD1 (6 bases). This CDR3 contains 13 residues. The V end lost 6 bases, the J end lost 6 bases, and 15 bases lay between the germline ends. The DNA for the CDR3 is TGTGCCAGCAGGCCTACAGGGCTTCTCGAGCAGTACTTC. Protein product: CASRPTGLLEQYF.

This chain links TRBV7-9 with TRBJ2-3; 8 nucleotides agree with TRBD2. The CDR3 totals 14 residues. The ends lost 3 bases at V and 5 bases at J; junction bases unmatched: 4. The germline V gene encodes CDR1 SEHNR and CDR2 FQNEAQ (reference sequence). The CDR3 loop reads CASSLSTSGDTQYF. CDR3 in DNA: TGTGCCAGCAGCTTGAGTACTAGCGGAGATACGCAGTATTTT.

This CDR3 is CASSLPGQGLGTEAFF. CDR3 DNA sequence: TGTGCCAGCAGTTTACCGGGACAGGGATTGGGCACTGAAGCTTTCTTT. This chain links TRBV28 with TRBJ1-1, with 9 bases aligning to TRBD1. Trimming removed 2 bases from V and 4 bases from J; junction bases left unmatched: 8. CDR3 length: 16 residues. Germline CDR1 and CDR2: MDHEN and SYDVKM.

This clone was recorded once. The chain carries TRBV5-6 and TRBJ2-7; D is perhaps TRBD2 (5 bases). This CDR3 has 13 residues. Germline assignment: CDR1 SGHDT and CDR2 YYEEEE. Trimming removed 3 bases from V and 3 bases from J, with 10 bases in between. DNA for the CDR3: TGTGCCAGCAGCTGGAGGAGTCGCTACGAGCAGTACTTC. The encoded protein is CASSWRSRYEQYF.

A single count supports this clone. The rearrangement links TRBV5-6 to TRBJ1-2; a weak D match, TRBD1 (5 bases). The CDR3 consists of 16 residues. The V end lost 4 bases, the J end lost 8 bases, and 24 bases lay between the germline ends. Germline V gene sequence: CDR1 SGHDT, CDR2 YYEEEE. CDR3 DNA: TGTGCCAGCAGCACTTACCTGGTCCAGGGCCCCTCCGGCTACACCTTC. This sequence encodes CASSTYLVQGPSGYTF.